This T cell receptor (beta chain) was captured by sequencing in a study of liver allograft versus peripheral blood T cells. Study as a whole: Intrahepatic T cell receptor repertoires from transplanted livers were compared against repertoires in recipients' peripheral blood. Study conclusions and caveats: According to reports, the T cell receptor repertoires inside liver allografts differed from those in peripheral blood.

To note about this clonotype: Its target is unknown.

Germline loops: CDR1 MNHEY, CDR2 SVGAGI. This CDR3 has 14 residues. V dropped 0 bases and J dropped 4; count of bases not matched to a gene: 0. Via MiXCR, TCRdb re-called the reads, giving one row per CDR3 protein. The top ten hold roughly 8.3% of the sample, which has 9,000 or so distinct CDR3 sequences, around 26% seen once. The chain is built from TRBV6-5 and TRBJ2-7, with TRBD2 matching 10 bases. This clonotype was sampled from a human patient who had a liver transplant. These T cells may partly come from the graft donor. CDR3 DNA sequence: TGTGCCAGCAGTTACTCTAGCGGGAGGTACGAGCAGTACTTC. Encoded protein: CASSYSSGRYEQYF.